This paragraph covers one T cell receptor beta chain sequence. Its antigen remains unidentified. Profiling relied on immunoSEQ multiplex PCR, and the TCRdb table lists in-frame clones only, not all of them. The data contain roughly 160,000 clones, about 90% of them singletons. This CDR3 is built from 14 residues. The J segment lost 4 bases and the V segment lost 5 bases, leaving 5 bases of the junction unmatched. Germline V gene sequence: CDR1 LNHDA, CDR2 SQIVND (reference sequence). These data belong to a study of T cell responses to AZD1222 COVID-19 vaccine. Study-level results: Baseline serostatus was positive in only a handful of AZD1222 recipients. It should be noted that donors were predominantly white British and more often female, and clonal diversity was possibly underestimated. Of spike-specific TCRs, nearly half reportedly target regions left unmutated in variants. The breadth and depth of Spike-specific TCRs increased once two AZD1222 doses had been given.

The clonotype was recovered from an adult in good health. This chain joins TRBV19 and TRBJ1-5; 7 bases agree with TRBD1. The sample consisted of peripheral blood, taken on day 0 of MenACWY control vaccination. CDR3 amino acids: CASSRPGGNQPQHF. The CDR3 DNA sequence: TGTGCCAGTAGTCGCCCAGGGGGTAATCAGCCCCAGCATTTT.